Below are 9 T cell receptor beta chains sequenced from a single sample in a study of blood T cell repertoires in COVID-19. Method: immunoSEQ multiplex PCR; TCRdb's copy keeps in-frame clones and lacks some. The sample shows about 74,000 clones, roughly 70% of them seen only once. Sequenced: peripheral blood. Receptors were obtained from a man aged 70-80 years with acute or convalescent COVID-19.

This sequence joins TRBV5-1 and TRBJ2-7; TRBD2 matches at 8 bases. J was trimmed by 9 bases and V by 3 bases; bases with no gene match: 17. CDR3 length: 16 residues. Per germline, CDR1 SGHRS and CDR2 YFSETQ. This CDR3 is CASSSGTSLSLGGQYF. In nucleotides, the CDR3 is TGCGCCAGCAGCTCTGGGACTAGTTTGAGTTTGGGGGGGCAGTACTTC.

The genes are TRBV28 and TRBJ2-1; unclear D gene. CDR1 and CDR2 from the germline V gene are MDHEN and SYDVKM. CDR3 length: 15 residues. Trimming stripped 1 base from V and 4 bases from J, with 11 bases between. CDR3 region: CASSLFAGSYNEQFF. Here the CDR3 DNA reads TGTGCCAGCAGTTTATTCGCAGGTTCTTACAATGAGCAGTTCTTC.

The chain employs TRBV20-1 and TRBJ2-3; 10 positions agree with TRBD2. The CDR3 totals 16 residues. Looked up from germline, CDR1 is DFQATT and CDR2 is SNEGSKA (reference sequence). The trim removed 3 bases at V and 5 bases at J, leaving 11 bases unmatched. CDR3 amino acids: CSASRGLAGDRDTQYF. The CDR3 nucleotides read TGCAGTGCTAGTCGAGGGCTAGCGGGAGATCGAGATACGCAGTATTTT.

The V gene is TRBV5-1, the J gene TRBJ1-5; D is perhaps TRBD1 (6 bases). The CDR3 sequence is 13 residues long. CDR1 SGHRS and CDR2 YFSETQ come from the germline V gene. V was cut by 4 bases and J by 4 bases, with 9 bases left in between. CDR3 in DNA: TGCGCCAGCAGCCCGGGGACAAATCAGCCCCAGCATTTT. Encoded protein: CASSPGTNQPQHF.

There are a few counts of this clone. The gene calls are TRBV6-5 and TRBJ2-2, with a weak D call TRBD1 (6 bases). CDR3 length: 13 amino acids. The V gene lost 7 bases and the J gene lost 5 bases, with 11 bases spanning the gap. Germline CDR1 and CDR2: MNHEY and SVGAGI. The CDR3 sequence: CASKEQGTGELFF. In nucleotides, the CDR3 is TGTGCCAGCAAAGAACAGGGTACCGGGGAGCTGTTTTTT.

This clone has a single count. The J gene is TRBJ2-7, the V gene TRBV4-1; TRBD2 might be the D (6 bases). Per the germline V gene, CDR1 is MGHRA and CDR2 is YSYEKL. The CDR3 has 15 residues. V lost 2 bases and J lost 2, with 13 bases in between. The DNA of the CDR3 is TGCGCCAGCAGCCAATCGCGGGGCTCTCCCTACGAGCAGTACTTC. This sequence encodes CASSQSRGSPYEQYF.

V usage is TRBV5-5 and J usage is TRBJ2-7; TRBD1 agrees at 7 bases. The V segment lost 0 bases and the J segment 3 bases; nucleotides outside the gene matches: 3. The germline V gene has CDR1 SGHKS and CDR2 YYEKEE (reference sequence). The CDR3 covers 14 residues. The CDR3 DNA follows: TGTGCCAGCAGCTTGGGCGGACAGGTCTACGAGCAGTACTTC. It translates to CASSLGGQVYEQYF.

The rearrangement joins TRBV2 to TRBJ1-1; D unresolved. CDR3 length equals 13 residues. The V gene lost 2 bases and the J gene lost 6 bases, with 10 bases spanning the gap. Germline CDR1 is SNHLY and CDR2 is FYNNEI. In DNA, the CDR3 is TGTGCCAGCAGTGAAAGACTGGCCGCTGAAGCTTTCTTT. It translates to CASSERLAAEAFF.

J is TRBJ2-1 and V is TRBV28; D unresolved. V was clipped by 8 bases and J by 9 bases, with 14 bases between them. Looked up from germline, CDR1 is MDHEN and CDR2 is SYDVKM. The CDR3 totals 12 residues. CDR3 loop: CASLNPNSEQFF. The CDR3 DNA sequence: TGTGCCAGCTTAAACCCCAACAGTGAGCAGTTCTTC. The full variable domain, completed using reference TRBV28 and TRBJ2-1, is DVKVTQSSRYLVKRTGEKVFLECVQDMDHENMFWYRQDPGLGLRLIYFSYDVKMKEKGDIPEGYSVSREKKERFSLILESASTNQTSMYLCASLNPNSEQFFGPGTRLTVL.